This T cell receptor (beta chain) derives from a study of shared clonotypes between healthy human individuals. Every one of the donors was a Caucasian adult that lived in Nashville, Tennessee. CDR1 and CDR2 (germline): LGHNA, YSLEER. The CDR3 extends over 15 amino acids. The ends lost 1 base at V and 2 bases at J; junction bases unmatched: 2. Generated by immunoSEQ multiplex PCR, the TCRdb table keeps only in-frame clones and is missing some. The table lists 470,000 or so clones, about 84% of them singletons. For this clone: This CDR3 is also generated by other DNA sequences in the sample.

The sequencing sample was made of PBMCs. The J gene is TRBJ2-7, the V gene TRBV4-3, with TRBD1 matching over 10 bases. This sequence originates from a woman aged 40 to 55 in good health. Some clones in this sample may be carry-over from other donors' samples. CDR3: CASSQVTGGPYEQYF. The DNA for the CDR3 is TGCGCCAGCAGCCAAGTGACAGGGGGCCCCTACGAGCAGTACTTC.